This T cell receptor beta chain was sequenced in a study of technical replicates of blood from a handful of donors. TCRdb keeps only in-frame clones here, not all; method: immunoSEQ multiplex PCR. The sample contains about 56,000 clones, about 94% of which appear only once. This CDR3 comprises 13 residues. The germline V gene has CDR1 SGHDT and CDR2 YYEEEE. V was clipped by 4 bases and J by 4 bases; unmatched bases: 4. The sequenced material came from PBMCs. The source of this sequence is a human donor in good health. Some clones in this sample may be carry-over from other donors' samples. V and J are TRBV5-6 and TRBJ2-5; 7 bases agree with TRBD1. CDR3 amino acids: CASSDRVAETQYF. CDR3 nucleotides: TGTGCCAGCAGCGACAGGGTGGCAGAGACCCAGTACTTC.